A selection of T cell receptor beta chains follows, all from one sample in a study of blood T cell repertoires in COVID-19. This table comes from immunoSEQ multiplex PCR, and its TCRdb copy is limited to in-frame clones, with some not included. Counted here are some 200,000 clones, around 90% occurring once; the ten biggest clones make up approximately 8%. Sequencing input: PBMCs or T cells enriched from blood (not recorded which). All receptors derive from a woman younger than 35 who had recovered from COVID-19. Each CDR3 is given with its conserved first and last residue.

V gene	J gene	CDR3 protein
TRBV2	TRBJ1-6	CASLAAMNSPLHF
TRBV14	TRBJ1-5	CASSLRDIRRRQPQHF
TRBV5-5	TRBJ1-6	CASSSPPGGYSPLHF
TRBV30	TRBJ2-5	CAWSSYHSGPETQYF
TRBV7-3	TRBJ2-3	CASSLGPIPSTDTQYF
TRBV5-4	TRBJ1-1	CASSRQGGNTEAFF
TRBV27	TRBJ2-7	CASSSGQGFYEQYF
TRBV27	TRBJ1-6	CASSPGTGINSPLHF
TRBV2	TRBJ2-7	CASCTLGGANEQYF
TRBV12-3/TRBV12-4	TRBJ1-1	CASSVTGAPEAFF
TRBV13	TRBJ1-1	CASRLTGQGTEAFF
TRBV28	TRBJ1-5	CASRTDRATNQPQHF
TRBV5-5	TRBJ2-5	CASSRQGPSKETQYF
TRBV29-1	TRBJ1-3	CSVGAAAGTIYF
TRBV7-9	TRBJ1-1	CASSLGQVGTEAFF
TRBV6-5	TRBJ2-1	CASSYRDSSNEQFF
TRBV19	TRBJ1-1	CASSIVGYMNTEAFF
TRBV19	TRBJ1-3	CASSIRGQSSGNTIYF
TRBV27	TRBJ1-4	CASSFYRAPGSANEKLFF
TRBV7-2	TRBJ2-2	CASSSSNTGELFF
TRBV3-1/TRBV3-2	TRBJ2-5	CASTLLMAGKGETQYF
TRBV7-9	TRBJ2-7	CASSPLGGAFGEQYF
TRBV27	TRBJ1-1	CASTLGRGSAEAFF
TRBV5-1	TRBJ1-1	CASSLGGGTEAFF
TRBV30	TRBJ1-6	CAWSRETEFSPLHF
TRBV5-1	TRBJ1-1	CASSLNRGAYTEAFF
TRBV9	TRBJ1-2	CASSSGWVSYGYTF
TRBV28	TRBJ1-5	CASSLAGYSNQPQHF
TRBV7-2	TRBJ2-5	CASSTRLAGTTLETQYF
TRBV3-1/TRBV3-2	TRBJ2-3	CASSLGLAGADTQYF
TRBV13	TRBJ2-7	CASSPSRDRTAYEQYF
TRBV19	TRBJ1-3	CASSIGTAGNTIYF
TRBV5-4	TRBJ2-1	CASRPGGLSYNEQFF
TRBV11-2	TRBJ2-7	CASTRAGTGIHEQYF
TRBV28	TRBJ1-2	CASRDRGYGYTF
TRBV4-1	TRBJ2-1	CASSQDIPGEAGPDNEQFF
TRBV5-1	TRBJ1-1	CASSQGQGEAFF
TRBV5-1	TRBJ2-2	CASIPGLGPNTGELFF
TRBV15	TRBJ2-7	CATSRDRELSYEQYF
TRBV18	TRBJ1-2	CASSRSGSTNYGYTF
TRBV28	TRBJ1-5	CASSFLTGVMSNQPQHF
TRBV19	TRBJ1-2	CASSIVLGTSGYTF
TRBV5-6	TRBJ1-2	CASSLGTGGGYGYTF
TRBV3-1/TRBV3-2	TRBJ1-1	CASSSSRDWRF
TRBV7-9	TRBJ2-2	CASSSTAPNTGELFF
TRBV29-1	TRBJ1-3	CSASTGGGNTIYF
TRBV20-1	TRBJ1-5	CSASPGEQPQHF
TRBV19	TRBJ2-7	CASSPTAGGSDEQYF
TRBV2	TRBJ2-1	CASTGQESYNEQFF
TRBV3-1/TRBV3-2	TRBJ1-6	CASSQADSPLHF
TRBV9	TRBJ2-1	CASGETKAGGYNEQFF
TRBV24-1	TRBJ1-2	CATSDPGTGRSYGYTF
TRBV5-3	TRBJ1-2	CARSLTNFNSMGHGYTF
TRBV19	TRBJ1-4	CASSPTPGGEKLFF
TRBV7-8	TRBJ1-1	CASSTRTGVTEAFF